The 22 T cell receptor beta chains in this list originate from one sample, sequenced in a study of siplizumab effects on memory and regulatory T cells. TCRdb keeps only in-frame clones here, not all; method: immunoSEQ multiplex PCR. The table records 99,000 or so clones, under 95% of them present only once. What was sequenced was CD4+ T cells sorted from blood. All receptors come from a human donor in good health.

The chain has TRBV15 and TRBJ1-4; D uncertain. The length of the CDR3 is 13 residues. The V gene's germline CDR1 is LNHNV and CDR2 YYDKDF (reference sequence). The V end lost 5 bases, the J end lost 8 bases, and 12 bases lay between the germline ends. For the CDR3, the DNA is TGTGCCACCAGCTCTGGAGAGGGCGAAAAACTGTTTTTT. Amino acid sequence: CATSSGEGEKLFF.

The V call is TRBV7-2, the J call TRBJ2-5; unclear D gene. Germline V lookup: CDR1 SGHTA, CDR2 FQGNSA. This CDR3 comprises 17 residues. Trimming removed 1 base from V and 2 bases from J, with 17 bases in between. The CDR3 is CASSLGAGLITQETQYF. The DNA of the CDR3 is TGTGCCAGCAGCTTAGGAGCTGGGTTAATAACGCAAGAGACCCAGTACTTC.

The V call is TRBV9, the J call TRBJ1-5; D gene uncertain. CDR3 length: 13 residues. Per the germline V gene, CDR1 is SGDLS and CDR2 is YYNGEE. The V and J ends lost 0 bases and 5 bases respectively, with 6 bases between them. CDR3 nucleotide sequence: TGTGCCAGCAGCGTAGGATGGGATCAGCCCCAGCATTTT. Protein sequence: CASSVGWDQPQHF.

The CDR3 here is CAWSTRETQYF. The CDR3 DNA is TGTGCCTGGAGTACACGGGAGACCCAGTACTTC. The chain uses TRBV30 and TRBJ2-5; no firm D call. Deletions cut 2 bases from V and 5 bases from J, with 6 bases between. The CDR3 runs to 11 residues. CDR1 is GTSNPN, CDR2 SVGIG, per germline (reference sequence).

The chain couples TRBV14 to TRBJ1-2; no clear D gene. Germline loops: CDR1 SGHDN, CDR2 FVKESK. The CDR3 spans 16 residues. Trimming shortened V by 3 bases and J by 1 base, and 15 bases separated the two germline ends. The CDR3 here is CASSHAAGGLNYGYTF. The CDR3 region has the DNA TGTGCCAGCAGCCATGCCGCTGGAGGACTTAACTATGGCTACACCTTC.

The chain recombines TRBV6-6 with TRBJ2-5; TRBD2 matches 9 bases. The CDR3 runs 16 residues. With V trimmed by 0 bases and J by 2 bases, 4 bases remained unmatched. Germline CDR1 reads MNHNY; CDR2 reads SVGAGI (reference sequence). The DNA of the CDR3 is TGTGCCAGCAGTTACTCCAGACTAGCGGAACAAGAGACCCAGTACTTC. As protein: CASSYSRLAEQETQYF.

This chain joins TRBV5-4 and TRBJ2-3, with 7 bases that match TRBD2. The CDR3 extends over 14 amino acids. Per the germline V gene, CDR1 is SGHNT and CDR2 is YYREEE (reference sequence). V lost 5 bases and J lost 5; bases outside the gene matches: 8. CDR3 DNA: TGTGCCAGCAGAAAAGGACTAGATATAGATACGCAGTATTTT. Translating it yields CASRKGLDIDTQYF.

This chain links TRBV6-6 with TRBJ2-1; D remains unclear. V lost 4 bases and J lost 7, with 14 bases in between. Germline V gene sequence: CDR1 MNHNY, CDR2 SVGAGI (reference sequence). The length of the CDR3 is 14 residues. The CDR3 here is CASSLASKVNEQFF. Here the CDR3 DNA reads TGTGCCAGCAGTTTGGCCAGTAAGGTGAATGAGCAGTTCTTC.

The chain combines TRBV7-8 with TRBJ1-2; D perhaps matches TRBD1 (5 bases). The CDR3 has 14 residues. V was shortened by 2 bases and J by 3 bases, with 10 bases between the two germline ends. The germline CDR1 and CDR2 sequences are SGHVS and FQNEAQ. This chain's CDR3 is CASSLTGVDYGYTF. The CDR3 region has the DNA TGTGCCAGCAGCTTAACAGGAGTCGACTATGGCTACACCTTC.

CDR3 nucleotides: TGTGCCAGCAGCCCGTGGGGAGCGAGTGGCTACGAGCAGTACTTC. It specifies CASSPWGASGYEQYF. The chain carries TRBV11-3 and TRBJ2-7; possibly TRBD2 for D (5 bases). The V gene's germline CDR1 is SGHNT and CDR2 YENEEA. Deletions cut 5 bases from V and 3 bases from J, with 17 bases between. The CDR3 contains 15 residues.

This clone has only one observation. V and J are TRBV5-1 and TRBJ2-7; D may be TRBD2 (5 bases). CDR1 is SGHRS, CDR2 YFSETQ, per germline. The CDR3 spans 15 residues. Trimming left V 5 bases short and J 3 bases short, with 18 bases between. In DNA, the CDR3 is TGCGCCAGCAGTGCCGGGGTCACAAGTCGCTACGAGCAGTACTTC. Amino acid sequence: CASSAGVTSRYEQYF.

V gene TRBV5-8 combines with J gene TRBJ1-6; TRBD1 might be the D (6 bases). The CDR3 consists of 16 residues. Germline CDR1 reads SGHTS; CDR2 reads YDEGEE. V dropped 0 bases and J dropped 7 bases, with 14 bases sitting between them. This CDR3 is CASSLAGHLGNSPLHF. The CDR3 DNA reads TGTGCCAGCAGCTTGGCGGGACATCTGGGCAATTCACCCCTCCACTTT.

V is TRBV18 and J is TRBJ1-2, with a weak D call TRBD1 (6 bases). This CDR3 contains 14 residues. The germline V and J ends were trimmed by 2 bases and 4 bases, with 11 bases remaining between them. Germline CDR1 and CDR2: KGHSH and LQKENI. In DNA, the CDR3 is TGTGCCAGCTCACCAGAGGGACACCCCTATGGCTACACCTTC. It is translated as CASSPEGHPYGYTF.

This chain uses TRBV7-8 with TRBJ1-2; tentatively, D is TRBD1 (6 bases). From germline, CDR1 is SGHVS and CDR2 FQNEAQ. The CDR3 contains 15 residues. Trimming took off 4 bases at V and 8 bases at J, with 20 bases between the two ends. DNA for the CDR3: TGTGCCAGCAGCTCCCGGGACACAGGACGGGGAGGCTACACCTTC. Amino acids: CASSSRDTGRGGYTF. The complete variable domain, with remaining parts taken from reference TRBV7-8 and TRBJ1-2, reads GAGVSQSPRYKVAKRGQDVALRCDPISGHVSLFWYQQALGQGPEFLTYFQNEAQLDKSGLPSDRFFAERPEGSVSTLKIQRTQQEDSAVYLCASSSRDTGRGGYTFGSGTRLTVV.

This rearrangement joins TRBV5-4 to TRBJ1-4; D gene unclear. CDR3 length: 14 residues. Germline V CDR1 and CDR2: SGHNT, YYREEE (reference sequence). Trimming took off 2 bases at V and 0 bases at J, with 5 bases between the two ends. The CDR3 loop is CASSFQATNEKLFF. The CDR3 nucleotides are TGTGCCAGCAGCTTTCAAGCAACTAATGAAAAACTGTTTTTT.

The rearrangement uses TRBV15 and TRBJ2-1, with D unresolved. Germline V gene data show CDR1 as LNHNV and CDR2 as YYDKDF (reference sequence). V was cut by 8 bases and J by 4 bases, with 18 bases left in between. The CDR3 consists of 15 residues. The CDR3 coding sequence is TGTGCCACCGTAGAGAGTAGGGATCAGTACAATGAGCAGTTCTTC. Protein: CATVESRDQYNEQFF.

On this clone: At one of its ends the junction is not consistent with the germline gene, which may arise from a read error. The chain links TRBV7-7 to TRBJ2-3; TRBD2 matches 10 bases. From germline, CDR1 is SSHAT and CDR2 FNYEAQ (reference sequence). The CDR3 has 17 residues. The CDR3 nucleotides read TGTGCTAGCAGCCCTCGACTCAGCGGGGGGGTGGAAGATACGCAGTATTTT. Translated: CASSPRLSGGVEDTQYF.

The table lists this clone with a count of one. Here the CDR3 reads CASSSQYQETQYF. Here the CDR3 DNA reads TGTGCCAGCAGTTCTCAGTACCAAGAGACCCAGTACTTC. V gene TRBV27 combines with J gene TRBJ2-5; no firm D call. The CDR3 covers 13 residues. Trimming pared 4 bases from V and 0 bases from J, leaving 6 bases between. Germline V CDR1 and CDR2: MNHEY, SMNVEV (reference sequence).

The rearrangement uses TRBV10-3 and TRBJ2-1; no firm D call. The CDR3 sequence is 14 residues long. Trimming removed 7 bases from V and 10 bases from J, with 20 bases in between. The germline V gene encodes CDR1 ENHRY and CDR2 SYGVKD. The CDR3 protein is CAITYNLGESEQFF. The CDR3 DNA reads TGTGCCATCACGTATAACCTTGGCGAGTCGGAGCAGTTCTTC.

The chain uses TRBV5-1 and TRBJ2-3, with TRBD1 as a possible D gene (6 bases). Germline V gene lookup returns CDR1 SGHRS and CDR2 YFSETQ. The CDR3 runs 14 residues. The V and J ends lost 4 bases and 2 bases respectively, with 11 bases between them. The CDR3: CASSAGQSTDTQYF. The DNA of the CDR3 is TGCGCCAGCAGCGCCGGACAGTCCACAGATACGCAGTATTTT.

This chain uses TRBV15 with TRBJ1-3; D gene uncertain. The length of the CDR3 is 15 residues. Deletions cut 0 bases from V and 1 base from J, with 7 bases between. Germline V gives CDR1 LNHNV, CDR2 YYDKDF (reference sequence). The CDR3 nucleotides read TGTGCCACCAGCAGAGATCTGGATTCTGGAAACACCATATATTTT. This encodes CATSRDLDSGNTIYF.

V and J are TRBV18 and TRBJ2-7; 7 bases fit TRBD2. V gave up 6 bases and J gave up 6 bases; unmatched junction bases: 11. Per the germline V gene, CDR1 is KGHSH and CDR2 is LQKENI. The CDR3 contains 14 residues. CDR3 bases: TGTGCCAGCTCGACGGAGGGGAGGGGCCCCGAGCAGTACTTC. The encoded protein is CASSTEGRGPEQYF.